The 20 T cell receptor beta chains below were found in one sample sequenced in a study of graft-versus-host responses after intestinal transplantation. The repertoire was sequenced with immunoSEQ multiplex PCR; TCRdb's copy has only in-frame clones and lacks some. The sample lists just over 70,000 clones, under 90% occurring once. The antigens for these receptors are not known. This specimen was unstimulated CD4+ T cells sorted from spleen or lymph node cells, taken before transplant. All receptors derive from a human donor who was the organ donor for an intestinal transplant.

V is TRBV6-1 and J is TRBJ1-2; 7 nucleotides agree with TRBD1. V shed 5 bases, J shed 7 bases, and the junction held 10 bases outside the gene matches. Germline CDR1 MNHNS, CDR2 SASEGT. This CDR3 has 14 residues. CDR3 sequence (DNA): TGTGCCAGCAGTTATGCGGGACAGCTTTCTGGCTACACCTTC. This gives the protein CASSYAGQLSGYTF.

The J gene is TRBJ1-1, the V gene TRBV28; TRBD1 is a possible D gene (5 bases). The CDR3 has 15 residues. Germline CDR1 MDHEN, CDR2 SYDVKM. Trimming cost V 5 bases and J 1 base, with 14 bases left between them. In DNA, the CDR3 is TGTGCCAGCAGTCCGCACCTAGGACAGAACACTGAAGCTTTCTTT. This gives the protein CASSPHLGQNTEAFF.

The table lists this clone with a count of one. J is TRBJ1-6 and V is TRBV18; 7 bases fit TRBD1. The length of the CDR3 is 17 residues. V lost 0 bases to trimming and J lost 8 bases; unmatched junction nucleotides: 10. Germline-derived CDR1 and CDR2 are KGHSH and LQKENI. The CDR3 reads CASSPPVVGTADSPLHF. The CDR3 DNA reads as TGTGCCAGCTCACCACCGGTCGTTGGGACAGCAGATTCACCCCTCCACTTT.

The table lists this clone with a count of one. CDR3 DNA: TGCGCCAGCAGCTCCACCGGGACAGGGGGTGAAAAACTGTTTTTT. Residues: CASSSTGTGGEKLFF. The V gene is TRBV5-1, the J gene TRBJ1-4; 11 bases line up with TRBD1. The CDR3 is made up of 15 amino acids. Germline-derived CDR1 and CDR2 are SGHRS and YFSETQ. J lost 7 bases, V lost 3 bases, and 5 bases had no gene match.

This chain connects TRBV2 to TRBJ2-2, with D perhaps matching TRBD1 (6 bases). The V gene's germline CDR1 is SNHLY and CDR2 FYNNEI. Trimming stripped 6 bases from V and 4 bases from J, with 9 bases between. This CDR3 comprises 13 residues. The CDR3 protein is CASSWTVTGELFF. The CDR3 DNA reads TGTGCCAGCAGCTGGACAGTCACCGGGGAGCTGTTTTTT.

V usage is TRBV5-1 and J usage is TRBJ2-5; possibly TRBD2 for D (5 bases). CDR1 and CDR2 from the germline V gene are SGHRS and YFSETQ. The CDR3 loop spans 15 amino acids. Deletions cut 2 bases from V and 5 bases from J, with 16 bases between. CDR3 sequence (DNA): TGCGCCAGCAGCTTCCAGATATCGGGGAGTGAGACCCAGTACTTC. The encoded protein is CASSFQISGSETQYF. The variable domain in full, completed from reference TRBV5-1 and TRBJ2-5, reads KAGVTQTPRYLIKTRGQQVTLSCSPISGHRSVSWYQQTPGQGLQFLFEYFSETQRNKGNFPGRFSGRQFSNSRSEMNVSTLELGDSALYLCASSFQISGSETQYFGPGTRLLVL.

V usage is TRBV28 and J usage is TRBJ2-7, with TRBD1 matching 10 bases. Germline CDR1 reads MDHEN; CDR2 reads SYDVKM. V was pared by 6 bases and J by 2 bases, with 7 bases of the junction left unmatched. The CDR3 contains 15 residues. The DNA for the CDR3 is TGTGCCAGCAGGGGACAGGGGCTGGGGACCTACGAGCAGTACGTC. It specifies CASRGQGLGTYEQYV.

The genes are TRBV7-3 and TRBJ2-5; D not certain. The V end was cut by 1 base, the J end by 4 bases, with 7 bases between. The CDR3 has 13 residues. Germline V lookup: CDR1 SGHTA, CDR2 FQGTGA. CDR3 sequence reads: CASSLSLRETQYF. CDR3 DNA: TGTGCCAGCAGCTTAAGCCTCAGAGAGACCCAGTACTTC.

The chain is built from TRBV27 and TRBJ2-3; tentative D call: TRBD2 (5 bases). Germline V gene sequence: CDR1 MNHEY, CDR2 SMNVEV (reference sequence). V lost 5 bases and J 1 base, leaving 19 bases between the germline ends. There are 17 residues in the CDR3. CDR3: CASSRTRGSFGTDTQYF. The CDR3 nucleotides are TGTGCCAGCAGTCGTACCCGAGGGTCGTTCGGCACAGATACGCAGTATTTT.

J is TRBJ1-2 and V is TRBV6-1, with 8 bases identical to TRBD1. J was trimmed by 9 bases and V by 1 base; bases with no gene match: 10. Germline V lookup: CDR1 MNHNS, CDR2 SASEGT. The CDR3 runs 15 residues. The CDR3 nucleotides read TGTGCCAGCAGTGAAGTCCAGGGGGCTTTTAGTCGCTACACCTTC. This gives the protein CASSEVQGAFSRYTF.

The gene calls are TRBV5-1 and TRBJ2-3, with a possible D match to TRBD1 (5 bases). The ends were cut back, 7 bases at V and 2 bases at J, with 8 bases in the middle. The CDR3 length is 12 residues. Germline CDR1 SGHRS, CDR2 YFSETQ. The CDR3 reads CASRRVTDTQYF. Written as DNA, the CDR3 is TGCGCCAGCCGCAGGGTCACAGATACGCAGTATTTT.

The chain couples TRBV5-1 to TRBJ2-1; possible D gene TRBD1, 5 bases. The germline CDR1 and CDR2 sequences are SGHRS and YFSETQ. V lost 6 bases to trimming and J lost 5 bases, with 12 bases between them. The CDR3 is 13 amino acids. CDR3 loop: CASISTVDNEQFF. The CDR3 DNA is TGCGCCAGCATTTCGACAGTAGACAATGAGCAGTTCTTC.

The CDR3 region has the DNA TGTGCCAGCACTCTGGGACTAGCGGGGGGAGGTACGCAGTATTTT. Residues: CASTLGLAGGGTQYF. The V and J genes are TRBV2 and TRBJ2-3; TRBD2 matches 15 bases. Germline CDR1 is SNHLY and CDR2 is FYNNEI. This CDR3 region has 15 residues. The trim removed 7 bases at V and 8 bases at J, leaving 7 bases unmatched.

The CDR3 DNA is TGTGCTAGTGGTTTGGTGGGGACTGATACGCAGTATTTT. Its translation is CASGLVGTDTQYF. The chain joins TRBV12-5 to TRBJ2-3, with D maybe TRBD2 (6 bases). Trimming shortened V by 0 bases and J by 6 bases, and 7 bases separated the two germline ends. Looked up from germline, CDR1 is LGHNT and CDR2 is FRNRAP. The CDR3 runs 13 residues.

This sequence joins TRBV28 and TRBJ1-5, with D maybe TRBD1 (6 bases). Germline lookup yields CDR1 MDHEN and CDR2 SYDVKM. The CDR3 length is 13 residues. V lost 7 bases and J 6 bases, leaving 13 bases between the germline ends. In nucleotides, the CDR3 is TGTGCCAGCATGGGGGCTATTAGTCAGCCCCAGCATTTT. Translating it yields CASMGAISQPQHF.

The genes are TRBV11-2 and TRBJ2-2; tentatively, D is TRBD1 (6 bases). This CDR3 region has 18 residues. Germline CDR1 and CDR2: SGHAT and FQNNGV. The V gene lost 1 base and the J gene lost 3 bases, with 18 bases spanning the gap. CDR3 loop: CASSLVVPQGWDTGELFF. CDR3 DNA: TGTGCCAGCAGCTTAGTAGTCCCACAGGGCTGGGACACCGGGGAGCTGTTTTTT.

J is TRBJ2-1 and V is TRBV27; 7 positions agree with TRBD1. V lost 5 bases and J lost 9; bases outside the gene matches: 7. The CDR3 covers 13 residues. CDR1 MNHEY and CDR2 SMNVEV come from the germline V gene (reference sequence). This CDR3 is CASSTTGSSEQFF. In nucleotides, the CDR3 is TGTGCCAGCAGTACGACAGGGTCCTCTGAGCAGTTCTTC.

This clone was seen a handful of times. CDR3 region: CASSGDRDSGELFF. The CDR3 coding sequence is TGTGCCAGCAGTGGGGACAGGGACAGCGGGGAGCTGTTTTTT. V and J are TRBV6-4 and TRBJ2-2; 9 bases line up with TRBD1. The CDR3 sequence is 14 residues long. CDR1 and CDR2 (germline): MRHNA, SNTAGT. After removal of 4 bases from V and 7 bases from J, the junction contained 4 bases not matched to a gene.

J is TRBJ1-2 and V is TRBV9, with a possible D match to TRBD1 (6 bases). The CDR3 has 14 amino acids. The ends were cut back, 0 bases at V and 3 bases at J, with 9 bases in the middle. Germline assignment: CDR1 SGDLS and CDR2 YYNGEE. CDR3 residues: CASSVAGADYGYTF. For the CDR3, the DNA is TGTGCCAGCAGCGTAGCAGGGGCTGACTATGGCTACACCTTC.

This chain links TRBV7-3 with TRBJ2-1; TRBD2 aligns across 9 bases. The V gene's germline CDR1 is SGHTA and CDR2 FQGTGA. The trim removed 5 bases at V and 7 bases at J, leaving 9 bases unmatched. The CDR3 has 15 amino acids. The CDR3, as DNA: TGTGCCAGCAGCCCGCCGGGACTAGCTTCTAATGAGCAGTTCTTC. This translates into CASSPPGLASNEQFF.